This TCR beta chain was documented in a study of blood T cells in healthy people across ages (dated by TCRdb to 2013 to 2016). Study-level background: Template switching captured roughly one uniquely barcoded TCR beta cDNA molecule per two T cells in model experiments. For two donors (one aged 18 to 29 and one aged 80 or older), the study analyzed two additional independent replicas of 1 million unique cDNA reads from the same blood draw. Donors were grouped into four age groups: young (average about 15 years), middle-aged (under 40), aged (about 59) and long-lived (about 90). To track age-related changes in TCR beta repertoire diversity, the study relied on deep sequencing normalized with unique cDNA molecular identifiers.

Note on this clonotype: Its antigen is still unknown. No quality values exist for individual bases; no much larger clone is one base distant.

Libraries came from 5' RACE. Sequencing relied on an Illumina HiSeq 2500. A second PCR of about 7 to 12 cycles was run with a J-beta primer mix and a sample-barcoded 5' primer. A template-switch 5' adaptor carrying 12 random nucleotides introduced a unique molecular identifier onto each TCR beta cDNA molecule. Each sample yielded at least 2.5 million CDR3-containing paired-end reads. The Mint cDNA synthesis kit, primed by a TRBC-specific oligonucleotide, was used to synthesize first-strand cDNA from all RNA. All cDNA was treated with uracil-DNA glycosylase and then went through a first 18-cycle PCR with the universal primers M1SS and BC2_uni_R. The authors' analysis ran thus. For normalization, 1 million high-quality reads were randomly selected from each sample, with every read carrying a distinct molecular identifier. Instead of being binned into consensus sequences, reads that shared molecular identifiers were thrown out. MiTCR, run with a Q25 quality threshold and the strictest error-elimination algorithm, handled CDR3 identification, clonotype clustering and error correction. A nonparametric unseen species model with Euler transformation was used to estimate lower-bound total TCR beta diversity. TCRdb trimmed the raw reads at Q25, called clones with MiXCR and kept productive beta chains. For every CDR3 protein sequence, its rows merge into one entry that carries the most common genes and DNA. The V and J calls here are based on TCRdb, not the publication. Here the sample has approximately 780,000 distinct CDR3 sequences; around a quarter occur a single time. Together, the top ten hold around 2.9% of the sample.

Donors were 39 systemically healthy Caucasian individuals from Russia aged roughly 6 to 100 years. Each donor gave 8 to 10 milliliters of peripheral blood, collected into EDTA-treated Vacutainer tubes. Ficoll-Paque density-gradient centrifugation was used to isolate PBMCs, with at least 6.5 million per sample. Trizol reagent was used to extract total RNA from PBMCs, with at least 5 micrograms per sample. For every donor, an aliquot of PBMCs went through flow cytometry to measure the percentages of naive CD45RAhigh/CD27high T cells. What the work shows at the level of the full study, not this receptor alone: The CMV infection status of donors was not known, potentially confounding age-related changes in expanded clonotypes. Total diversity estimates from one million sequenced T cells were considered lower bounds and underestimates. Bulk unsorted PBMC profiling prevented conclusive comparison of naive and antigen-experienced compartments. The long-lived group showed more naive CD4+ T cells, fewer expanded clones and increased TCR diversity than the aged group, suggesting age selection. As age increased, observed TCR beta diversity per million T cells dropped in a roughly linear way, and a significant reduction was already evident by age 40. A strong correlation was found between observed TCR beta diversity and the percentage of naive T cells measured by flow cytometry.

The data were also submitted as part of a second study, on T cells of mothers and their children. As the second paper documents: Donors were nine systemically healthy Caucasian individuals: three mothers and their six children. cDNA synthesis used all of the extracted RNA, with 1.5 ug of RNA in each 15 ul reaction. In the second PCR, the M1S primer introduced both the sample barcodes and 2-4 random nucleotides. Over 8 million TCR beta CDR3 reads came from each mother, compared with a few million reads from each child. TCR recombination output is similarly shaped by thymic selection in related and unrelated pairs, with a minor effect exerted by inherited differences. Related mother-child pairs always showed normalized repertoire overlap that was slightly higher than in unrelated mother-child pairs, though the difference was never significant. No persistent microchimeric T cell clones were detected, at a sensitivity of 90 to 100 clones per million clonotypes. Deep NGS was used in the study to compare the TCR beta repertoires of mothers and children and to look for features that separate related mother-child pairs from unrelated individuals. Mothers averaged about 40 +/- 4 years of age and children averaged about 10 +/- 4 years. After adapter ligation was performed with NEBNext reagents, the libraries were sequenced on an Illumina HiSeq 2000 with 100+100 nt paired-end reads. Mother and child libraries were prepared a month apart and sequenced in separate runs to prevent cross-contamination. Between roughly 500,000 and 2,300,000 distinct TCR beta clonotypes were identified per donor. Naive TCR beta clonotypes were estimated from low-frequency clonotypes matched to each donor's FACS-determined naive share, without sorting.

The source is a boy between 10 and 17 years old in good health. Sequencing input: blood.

Here the CDR3 is given as CASSPQQESTDTQYF. The bases are TGTGCCAGCAGCCCGCAACAGGAGAGCACAGATACGCAGTATTTT. The chain was built from TRBV7-2 and TRBJ2-3; TRBD1 is a weak D gene call, 5 bases matching. The CDR3 holds 15 amino acids from the cysteine to the phenylalanine. The kept DNA is CDR3 alone, 45 bases in frame from the first base. Looking up the germline V gene yields CDR1 SGHTA and CDR2 FQGNSA. V gives up 5 bases and J gives up 0 bases, and the segment between their germline ends measures 12 bases. Supplemented by the reference TRBV7-2 and TRBJ2-3 proteins around the CDR3, the complete variable domain is GAGVSQSPSNKVTEKGKDVELRCDPISGHTALYWYRQSLGQGLEFLIYFQGNSAPDKSGLPSDRFSAERTGGSVSTLTIQRTQQEDSAVYLCASSPQQESTDTQYFGPGTRLTVL.